This T cell receptor (beta chain) was recorded in a study of PD-1 blockade in classical Hodgkin lymphoma. Sequencing used immunoSEQ multiplex PCR; TCRdb keeps in-frame clones, though not all of them. The repertoire holds around 30,000 clones, with about 89% as singletons. A note on this clone: Its target is not known.

The V end lost 1 base, the J end lost 0 bases, and 9 bases lay between the germline ends. Germline CDR1 MDHEN, CDR2 SYDVKM. This CDR3 spans 15 amino acids. The time point is: newly diagnosed, previously untreated cHL patient sample. Using magnetic negative selection, the CD4+ T cells were separated out of thawed PBMCs. For comparison, PBMCs from newly diagnosed, untreated classical Hodgkin lymphoma were used. Findings and caveats of the study: Healthy donors were reported to have higher baseline TCR diversity than newly diagnosed patients. Why the repertoires differ is still unclear, perhaps disease activity or prior therapy.

Sample: CD4+ T cells from blood. The TCR comes from a human donor with classical Hodgkin lymphoma. V and J are TRBV28 and TRBJ1-1; D gene ambiguous. The CDR3 sequence is CASSLFGFLNTEAFF. CDR3 sequence (DNA): TGTGCCAGCAGTTTATTCGGGTTTTTGAACACTGAAGCTTTCTTT.